This TCR beta chain was recorded in a study of Ad26.COV2.S vaccination and SARS-CoV-2 variants. V was pared by 2 bases and J by 7 bases, with 14 bases between. CDR1 is MDHEN, CDR2 SYDVKM, per germline. This CDR3 contains 14 residues. The study, taken as a whole, reports: Analyses that measured TCR breadth and depth may have underestimated total T cell responses. Vaccine recipients posted higher spike-specific TCR breadth than their placebo counterparts. Responses of spike-specific T cells (both CD8+ and CD4+) reportedly showed substantial breadth after vaccination.

Generated by immunoSEQ multiplex PCR, the TCRdb table keeps only in-frame clones and is missing some. The table includes fewer than 150,000 clones, roughly 90% detected once. Remarks on this clone: The target antigen is unknown.

J is TRBJ1-2 and V is TRBV28, with D tentatively TRBD1 (5 bases). The sample here was peripheral blood, taken after recovery from COVID-19. The receptor's source is a human donor who had recovered from COVID-19. CDR3 coding DNA: TGTGCCAGCAGTTTAACGCAGGGATCGAGTGGCTACACCTTC. It is translated as CASSLTQGSSGYTF.